The clone carrying this T cell receptor beta chain was observed a single time. Antigen specificity is unknown. One end of the junction does not line up with germline, which may come from a read error. The data are from a study of tumor-infiltrating lymphocytes in primary liver carcinoma. Study context: Male and female patients aged 30 to 69 years made up the cohort.

Whole-study findings and limits: Tumor top-250-clone fractions significantly exceeded those of blood (p = 0.039).

cDNA specific to TCR beta was made from approximately 500 ng of total RNA, with a constant-region primer employed for priming. Three nested multiplex PCR rounds, a slightly modified ARM-PCR, produced the libraries for TCR beta. For around 11 cycles apiece, the opening two PCR rounds ran with TRBV1-TRBV30 forward primers and a C-beta reverse primer. TCRdb re-called the multiplex PCR reads through MiXCR, storing one row per CDR3 protein. The repertoire holds around 70,000 distinct CDR3 sequences, with roughly three quarters as singletons. The CDR3 sequence is 10 residues long. Germline CDR1 SQVTM, CDR2 ANQGSEA. Unsorted bulk tissue, about 19-32 mg of it, served as the source for co-extraction of RNA and DNA.

The chain links TRBV29-1 to TRBJ2-2; D may match TRBD1 or TRBD2 (5 bases each). Sequencing was carried out using liver tumor tissue from sampling region 4. The subset was: tumor region T4, right-lateral pole. This clonotype originated in a man in his forties with primary liver carcinoma and hepatitis B virus infection. DNA of the CDR3: TGCGGCGTGGGGCAGAGGGAGTTGTTTTTT. Residues: CGVGQRELFF.